This TCR beta chain was observed in a study of memory CD4+ T cells and cytomegalovirus serostatus. Background on the study: This sample comes from healthy Belgian adults, roughly nine CMV seropositive, under 25 seronegative.

Whole-study findings and limits: Median bootstrapped AUC for CMV status was approximately 0.94 originally, around 0.91 US-trained.

This clone was recorded a few times. Its specificity is not known. The sort gate was single viable CD3+CD4+CD8-CD45RO+ cells for memory CD4+ T cells. Positive selection with CD4 microbeads enriched total CD4+ T cells. As handled by the study authors: After removing out-of-frame reads, approximately 2 million distinct TCRbeta sequences remained. TCRdb's table, derived via immunoSEQ multiplex PCR, lists solely in-frame clones and lacks some. The DNA gave D and trimming, while V, J and clone size come from that table. The sample has some 48,000 clones; approximately 78% are singletons. Source material: memory CD4+ T cells from blood. The sequence was obtained from an adult in good health and CMV-seronegative.

Here the CDR3 DNA reads TGTGCCAGCAAAGGGTCGATCCGCTCTGGGGCCAACGTCCTGACTTTC. Translation: CASKGSIRSGANVLTF. V gene TRBV6-7 combines with J gene TRBJ2-6; no clear D gene. TRBV6-7 is reported as an ORF; its role is uncertain. The V and J ends lost 7 bases and 0 bases respectively, with 13 bases between them. The CDR3 runs 16 residues.